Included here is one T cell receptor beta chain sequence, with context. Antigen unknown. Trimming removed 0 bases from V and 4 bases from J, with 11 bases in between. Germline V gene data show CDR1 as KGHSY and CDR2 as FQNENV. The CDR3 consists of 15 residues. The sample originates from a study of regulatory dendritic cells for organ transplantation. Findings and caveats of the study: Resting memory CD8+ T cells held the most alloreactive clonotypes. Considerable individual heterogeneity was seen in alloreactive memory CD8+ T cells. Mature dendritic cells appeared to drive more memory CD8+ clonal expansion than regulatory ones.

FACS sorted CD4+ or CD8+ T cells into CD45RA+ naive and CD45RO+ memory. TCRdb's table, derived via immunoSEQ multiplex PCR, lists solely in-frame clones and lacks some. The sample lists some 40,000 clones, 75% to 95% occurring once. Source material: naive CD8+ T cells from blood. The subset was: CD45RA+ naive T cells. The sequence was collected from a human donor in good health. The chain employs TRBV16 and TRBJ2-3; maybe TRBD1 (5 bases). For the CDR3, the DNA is TGTGCCAGCAGCCAATCAGACAGCAACGCAGATACGCAGTATTTT. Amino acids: CASSQSDSNADTQYF.